Listed here are 5 T cell receptor beta chains from one sample, sequenced in a study of blood T cell repertoires in COVID-19. Only in-frame clones appear in the TCRdb table, and some are missing; sequencing was by immunoSEQ multiplex PCR. The table includes approximately 150,000 clones, over 80% detected once. The sample was PBMCs or T cells enriched from blood (not recorded which). The receptor source for this set is a man between 70 and 80 years old who had been exposed to COVID-19.

This chain links TRBV19 with TRBJ2-5; weak D call: TRBD1 (6 bases). V was trimmed by 3 bases and J by 1 base, leaving 15 bases between them. This CDR3 is built from 16 residues. Looked up from germline, CDR1 is LNHDA and CDR2 is SQIVND (reference sequence). The DNA of the CDR3 is TGTGCCAGTAGTATGGGTGCCGGGACAACCCAAGAGACCCAGTACTTC. It encodes CASSMGAGTTQETQYF.

The rearrangement links TRBV7-2 to TRBJ1-1; 8 bases line up with TRBD1. With V trimmed by 3 bases and J by 6 bases, 9 bases remained unmatched. The V gene's germline CDR1 is SGHTA and CDR2 FQGNSA. This CDR3 has 15 residues. This chain's CDR3 is CASSFWGQAFSEAFF. The CDR3 coding sequence is TGTGCCAGCAGCTTTTGGGGACAGGCCTTTTCTGAAGCTTTCTTT.

The V gene is TRBV5-1, the J gene TRBJ2-7, with D possibly TRBD2 on 6 matching bases. The CDR3 loop spans 14 amino acids. V was cut by 4 bases and J by 4 bases, with 15 bases left in between. Germline V gives CDR1 SGHRS, CDR2 YFSETQ. CDR3 nucleotide sequence: TGCGCCAGCAGCCTAATCGGGGGAGCTTACGAGCAGTACTTC. Translation gives CASSLIGGAYEQYF.

This clone was recorded once. The chain links TRBV5-1 to TRBJ2-1; possibly TRBD2 for D (6 bases). The CDR3 sequence is 14 residues long. From germline, CDR1 is SGHRS and CDR2 YFSETQ. Deletions cut 2 bases from V and 7 bases from J, with 13 bases between. The CDR3 region is CASSFGSGGNEQFF. CDR3 nucleotide sequence: TGCGCCAGCAGCTTTGGTAGCGGCGGAAATGAGCAGTTCTTC.

The chain recombines TRBV19 with TRBJ1-1; no definite D call. This CDR3 has 15 residues. Germline CDR1 and CDR2: LNHDA and SQIVND (reference sequence). The V end was cut by 5 bases, the J end by 1 base, with 14 bases between. Here the CDR3 reads CASSPPLTPNTEAFF. The CDR3 DNA reads as TGTGCCAGTAGTCCCCCCTTGACACCGAACACTGAAGCTTTCTTT. Together with reference TRBV19 and TRBJ1-1, the CDR3 gives the full variable domain: DGGITQSPKYLFRKEGQNVTLSCEQNLNHDAMYWYRQDPGQGLRLIYYSQIVNDFQKGDIAEGYSVSREKKESFPLTVTSAQKNPTAFYLCASSPPLTPNTEAFFGQGTRLTVV.